One and the same sample provided the 8 T cell receptor beta chains below, sequenced in a study of blood T cell repertoires in COVID-19. Assay: immunoSEQ multiplex PCR; the TCRdb copy retains only in-frame clones and omits some. The sample records around 130,000 clones, roughly 80% being singletons. Sequencing was carried out using peripheral blood. The receptors were gathered from a woman over 75 with acute or convalescent COVID-19.

CDR3 in DNA: TGCGCCAGCACCGGGACAGCAACGAACACCGGGGAGCTGTTTTTT. Protein sequence: CASTGTATNTGELFF. The V gene is TRBV5-1, the J gene TRBJ2-2; 7 bases are a match to TRBD1. V was pared by 6 bases and J by 0 bases, with 5 bases of the junction left unmatched. The CDR3 is made up of 15 amino acids. CDR1 SGHRS and CDR2 YFSETQ come from the germline V gene.

The rearrangement joins TRBV4-3 to TRBJ1-5, with D possibly matching TRBD1 (5 bases). Germline V CDR1 and CDR2: LGHNA, YSLEER. Trimming removed 4 bases at V and 5 bases at J, with 12 bases between. This CDR3 comprises 14 residues. The CDR3 spells CASSPWQGHQPQHF. The CDR3 nucleotides read TGCGCCAGCAGCCCCTGGCAGGGCCATCAGCCCCAGCATTTT.

The chain combines TRBV10-3 with TRBJ2-2; 8 bases map to TRBD2. V shed 8 bases, J shed 4 bases, and the junction held 6 bases outside the gene matches. The CDR3 is made up of 14 amino acids. The germline gives CDR1 ENHRY, CDR2 SYGVKD. CDR3 sequence (DNA): TGTGCCATCTCTAGCGGGCGAGGCACCGGGGAGCTGTTTTTT. Protein: CAISSGRGTGELFF.

This clone was observed a few times. The genes are TRBV3-1 (or the pseudogene TRBV3-2) and TRBJ2-7; 9 nucleotides match TRBD1. After removal of 1 base from V and 0 bases from J, the junction contained 19 bases not matched to a gene. The CDR3 is 21 residues long. Germline CDR1 reads LGHDT; CDR2 reads YNNKEL (reference sequence). CDR3 in amino acids: CASSQVLGGGQGRESSYEQYF. CDR3 coding DNA: TGTGCCAGCAGCCAAGTCTTGGGGGGGGGACAGGGTCGTGAGAGCTCCTACGAGCAGTACTTC.

The rearrangement links TRBV9 to TRBJ2-1, with 8 bases matching TRBD2. The CDR3 consists of 17 residues. Per germline, CDR1 SGDLS and CDR2 YYNGEE. Germline trimming cut 6 bases from V and 4 bases from J; bases unmatched to any gene: 15. The CDR3 spells CASTPGLVWGDYNEQFF. CDR3 nucleotide sequence: TGTGCCAGCACCCCGGGACTAGTTTGGGGGGATTACAATGAGCAGTTCTTC.

CDR3 DNA sequence: TGCGCCAGCAGCCAAGCCCACAGGGAGGGTGAAAAACTGTTTTTT. Protein: CASSQAHREGEKLFF. The V call is TRBV4-3, the J call TRBJ1-4; D perhaps matches TRBD1 (6 bases). Germline assignment: CDR1 LGHNA and CDR2 YSLEER. The CDR3 covers 15 residues. V dropped 1 base and J dropped 7 bases, with 13 bases sitting between them.

The J gene is TRBJ1-5, the V gene TRBV6-5; 8 positions agree with TRBD1. Unmatched junction bases numbered 9, after V lost 8 bases and J lost 6 bases. There are 14 residues in the CDR3. In germline, CDR1 is MNHEY, CDR2 SVGAGI. The CDR3 region is CASGEDRVGQPQHF. The CDR3 DNA is TGTGCCAGCGGGGAGGACAGGGTTGGTCAGCCCCAGCATTTT.

V and J are TRBV2 and TRBJ2-5, with 7 positions matching TRBD2. This CDR3 spans 17 amino acids. Looked up from germline, CDR1 is SNHLY and CDR2 is FYNNEI. V lost 2 bases and J lost 0; bases outside the gene matches: 9. The CDR3 here is CASSESVAGVNQETQYF. The CDR3 DNA reads as TGTGCCAGCAGTGAAAGTGTGGCGGGGGTTAACCAAGAGACCCAGTACTTC.